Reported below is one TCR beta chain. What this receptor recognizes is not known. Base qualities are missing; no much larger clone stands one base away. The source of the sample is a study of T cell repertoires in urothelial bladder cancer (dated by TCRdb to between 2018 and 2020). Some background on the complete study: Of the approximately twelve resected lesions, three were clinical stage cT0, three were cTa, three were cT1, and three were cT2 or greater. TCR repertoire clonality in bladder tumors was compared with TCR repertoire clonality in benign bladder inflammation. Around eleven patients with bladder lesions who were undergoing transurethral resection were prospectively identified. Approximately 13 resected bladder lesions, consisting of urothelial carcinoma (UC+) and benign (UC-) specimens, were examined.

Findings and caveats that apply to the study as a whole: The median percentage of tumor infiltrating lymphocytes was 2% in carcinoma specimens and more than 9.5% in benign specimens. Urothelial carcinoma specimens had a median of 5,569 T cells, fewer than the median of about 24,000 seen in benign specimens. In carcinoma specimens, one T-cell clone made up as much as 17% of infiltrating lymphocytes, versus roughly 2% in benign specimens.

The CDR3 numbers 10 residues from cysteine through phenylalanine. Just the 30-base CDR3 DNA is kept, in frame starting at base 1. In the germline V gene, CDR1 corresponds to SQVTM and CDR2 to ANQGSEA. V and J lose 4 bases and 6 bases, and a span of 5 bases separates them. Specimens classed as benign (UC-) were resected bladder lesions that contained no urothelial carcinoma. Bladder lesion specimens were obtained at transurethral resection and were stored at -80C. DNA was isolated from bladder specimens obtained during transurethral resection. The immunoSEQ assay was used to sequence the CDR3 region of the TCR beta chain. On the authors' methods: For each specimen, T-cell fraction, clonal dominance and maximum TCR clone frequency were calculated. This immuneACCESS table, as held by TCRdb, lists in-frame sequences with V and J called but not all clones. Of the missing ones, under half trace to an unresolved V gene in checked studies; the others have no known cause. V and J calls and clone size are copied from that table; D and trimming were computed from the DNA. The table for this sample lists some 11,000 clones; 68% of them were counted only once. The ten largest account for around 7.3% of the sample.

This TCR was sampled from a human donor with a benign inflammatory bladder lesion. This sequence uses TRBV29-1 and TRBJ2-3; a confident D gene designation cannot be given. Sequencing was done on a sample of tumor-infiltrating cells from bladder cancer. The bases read TGCAGCGTTGTGGCGGATACGCAGTATTTT. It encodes CSVVADTQYF.